This is a list of T cell receptor beta chains from one sample in a study of cytotoxic CD8 clonotypes in ibrutinib-treated CLL. The data were produced by immunoSEQ multiplex PCR, yet TCRdb's version contains in-frame clones alone and is incomplete. The repertoire holds over 150,000 clones, roughly four fifths seen once, with about 1.9% in the top ten. This material consisted of PBMCs, taken after 12 months of ibrutinib treatment. The receptor source for this set is a human donor with chronic lymphocytic leukemia. The CDR3 runs from the conserved cysteine through the conserved F or W.

>TRBV6-8|TRBJ2-5
CASSSGETQYF
>TRBV4-3|TRBJ1-4
CASSPPAPGGREKLFF
>TRBV5-5|TRBJ2-1
CASSLDGSSYNEQFF
>TRBV28|TRBJ1-5
CASTTRQTDQPQHF
>TRBV5-1|TRBJ1-4
CASSSGTGDEKLFF
>TRBV10-3|TRBJ2-7
CAISAPPTGRSEQYF
>TRBV5-6|TRBJ1-2
CASSLLGPTHYTF
>TRBV19|TRBJ2-1
CASNLLDMPGHNEQFF
>TRBV5-1|TRBJ2-7
CASSLGQSADEQYF
>TRBV5-1|TRBJ2-3
CASSLWGGSADTQYF
>TRBV28|TRBJ1-1
CASGSGTGILKTEAFF
>TRBV4-3|TRBJ1-1
CASSQDFRGESSEAFF
>TRBV7-2|TRBJ2-5
CASSLSVAGGQETQYF
>TRBV27|TRBJ1-2
CASSLSGSYGYTF
>TRBV9|TRBJ2-5
CASSAQGLAGQETQYF
>TRBV9|TRBJ2-1
CASSPQPLQGIQFF
>TRBV18|TRBJ2-3
CASSTRDTQYF
>TRBV28|TRBJ2-1
CASSLNSYNEQFF
>TRBV13|TRBJ1-6
CASSHGQGLTNSPLHF
>TRBV6-4|TRBJ2-3
CASSVTSGGIDTQYF
>TRBV12-2|TRBJ2-7
CASLVRAYEQYF
>TRBV7-8|TRBJ2-5
CASNRLAGGNEIQYF
>TRBV6-5|TRBJ2-6
CASTPVGAGANVLTF
>TRBV7-2|TRBJ2-1
CASSLEARNEQFF
>TRBV2|TRBJ1-4
CASTRDSRGLGDEKLFF
>TRBV9|TRBJ2-3
CASSAGLAGVSAADTQYF
>TRBV14|TRBJ2-7
CASSQISGRASYEQYF